Following are 8 T cell receptor beta chains from one sample sequenced in a study of beta chain features in type 1 diabetes. The authors reverse transcribed all of the isolated RNA, so sequencing captured expressed TCRB transcripts. The method was immunoSEQ multiplex PCR; TCRdb's version includes in-frame clones alone and lacks a portion of them. This table holds 400,000 to 600,000 clones, 30% found once. Sequences were obtained from naive CD4+ T cells from blood. The receptors were gathered from a man between 18 and 29 years old in good health.

The gene calls are TRBV9 and TRBJ2-7; possible D gene TRBD2, 5 bases. Per germline, CDR1 SGDLS and CDR2 YYNGEE. The CDR3 length is 13 residues. Trimming took 1 base from V and 5 from J, leaving 10 bases between them. CDR3 in DNA: TGTGCCAGCAGCGTAACGGGATTCGACGAGCAGTACTTC. It specifies CASSVTGFDEQYF.

This clone turned up a few times. The chain carries TRBV18 and TRBJ2-7; 9 bases are a match to TRBD1. CDR1 and CDR2 (germline): KGHSH, LQKENI. The V and J ends lost 3 bases and 5 bases, in that order; junction bases with no gene match: 5. CDR3 size: 14 residues. CDR3 coding DNA: TGTGCCAGCTCACCGGGACAGGGATTCCACGAGCAGTACTTC. This codes for CASSPGQGFHEQYF.

This clone is a singleton in its sample. The chain carries TRBV4-1 and TRBJ1-2; perhaps TRBD1 as D (6 bases). The length of the CDR3 is 14 residues. V was clipped by 4 bases and J by 3 bases, with 12 bases between them. Per the germline V gene, CDR1 is MGHRA and CDR2 is YSYEKL. The CDR3 nucleotides are TGCGCCAGCAGCCGAGAAGGACAGTACTATGGCTACACCTTC. It specifies CASSREGQYYGYTF.

This clone has only a few counts. The V and J genes are TRBV30 and TRBJ2-1, with 13 bases lining up with TRBD2. Trimming cost V 0 bases and J 9 bases; bases outside gene matches: 5. Germline V gene data show CDR1 as GTSNPN and CDR2 as SVGIG (reference sequence). The CDR3 covers 15 residues. CDR3 bases: TGTGCCTGGAGTGTCGGACTAGCGGGAGTTACTGAGCAGTTCTTC. As protein: CAWSVGLAGVTEQFF. The full variable domain, rest sourced from reference TRBV30 and TRBJ2-1, is SQTIHQWPATLVQPVGSPLSLECTVEGTSNPNLYWYRQAAGRGLQLLFYSVGIGQISSEVPQNLSASRPQDRQFILSSKKLLLSDSGFYLCAWSVGLAGVTEQFFGPGTRLTVL.

This chain links TRBV4-1 with TRBJ2-4; D is unclear. The CDR3 has 15 amino acids. Trimming cost V 4 bases and J 1 base, with 11 bases left between them. From germline, CDR1 is MGHRA and CDR2 YSYEKL. CDR3 loop: CASSPIDTAKNIQYF. The CDR3 DNA is TGCGCCAGCAGCCCTATCGACACCGCCAAAAACATTCAGTACTTC.

The rearrangement joins TRBV5-4 to TRBJ2-3; 9 bases are a match to TRBD2. The ends lost 4 bases at V and 2 bases at J; junction bases unmatched: 11. Germline V gene sequence: CDR1 SGHNT, CDR2 YYREEE (reference sequence). CDR3 length equals 17 residues. The CDR3, as DNA: TGTGCCAGCAGCCCGGGGGCTAGCGGGATACTCACAGATACGCAGTATTTT. Translated: CASSPGASGILTDTQYF.

The chain combines TRBV18 with TRBJ2-7; D unclear. V lost 0 bases, J lost 2 bases, and 11 bases lay in between. CDR1 is KGHSH and CDR2 is LQKENI in the germline V gene. The CDR3 totals 15 residues. This CDR3 reads CASSPPSKGTYEQYF. The CDR3 nucleotides read TGTGCCAGCTCACCACCGTCCAAAGGAACCTACGAGCAGTACTTC.

This clone was counted a few times. The chain combines TRBV29-1 with TRBJ2-7, with TRBD2 matching over 11 bases. Germline trimming cut 5 bases from V and 3 bases from J; bases unmatched to any gene: 6. This CDR3 contains 14 residues. Germline-derived CDR1 and CDR2 are SQVTM and ANQGSEA. The CDR3 loop is CSVSSGRPIYEQYF. The DNA for the CDR3 is TGCAGCGTTTCTAGCGGGAGGCCGATCTACGAGCAGTACTTC.